The clone carrying this T cell receptor beta chain has only a few counts. This sample was included in a study of response to subunit inactivated influenza vaccine. This CDR3 is built from 15 residues. Trimming cost V 3 bases and J 3 bases, with 15 bases left between them. Germline lookup yields CDR1 SGDLS and CDR2 YYNGEE. Each CDR3 protein is one row after TCRdb ran MiXCR on the RT-PCR reads. The repertoire has 700,000 to 800,000 distinct CDR3 sequences, roughly 20% of them found once; the top ten carry 11%. V and J are TRBV9 and TRBJ2-5; D unclear. Sample: PBMCs from blood, taken around 5 days after vaccination. This TCR came from a man in his fifties or sixties who received an inactivated influenza vaccine. The CDR3 DNA follows: TGTGCCAGCAGCGCCTCGGTGACGGAAAAAGAGACCCAGTACTTC. Its translation is CASSASVTEKETQYF.